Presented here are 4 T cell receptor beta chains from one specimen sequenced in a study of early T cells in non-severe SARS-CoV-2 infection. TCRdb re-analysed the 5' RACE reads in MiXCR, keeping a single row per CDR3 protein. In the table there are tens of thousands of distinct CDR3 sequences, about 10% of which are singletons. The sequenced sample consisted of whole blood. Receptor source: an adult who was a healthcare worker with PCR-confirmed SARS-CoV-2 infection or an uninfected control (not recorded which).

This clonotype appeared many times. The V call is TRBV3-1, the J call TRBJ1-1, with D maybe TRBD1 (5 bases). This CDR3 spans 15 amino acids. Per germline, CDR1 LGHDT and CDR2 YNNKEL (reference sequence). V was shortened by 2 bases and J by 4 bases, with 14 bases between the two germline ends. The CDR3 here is CASSQRGGASTEAFF. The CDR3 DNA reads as TGTGCCAGCAGCCAACGTGGAGGGGCGAGCACTGAAGCTTTCTTT.

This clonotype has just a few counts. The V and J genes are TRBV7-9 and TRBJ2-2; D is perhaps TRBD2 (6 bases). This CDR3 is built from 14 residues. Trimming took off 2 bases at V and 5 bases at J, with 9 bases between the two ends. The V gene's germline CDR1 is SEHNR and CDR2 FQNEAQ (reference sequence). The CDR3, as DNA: TGTGCCAGCAGCTTATCAGGGAGGACCGGGGAGCTGTTTTTT. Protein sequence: CASSLSGRTGELFF.

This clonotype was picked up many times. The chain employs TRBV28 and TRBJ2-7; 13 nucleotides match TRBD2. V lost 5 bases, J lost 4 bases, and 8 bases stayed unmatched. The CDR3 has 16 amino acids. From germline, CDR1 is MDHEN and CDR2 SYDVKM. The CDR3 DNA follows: TGTGCCAGCAGTCATTATGGACTAGCGGGAGCTTACGAGCAGTACTTC. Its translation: CASSHYGLAGAYEQYF.

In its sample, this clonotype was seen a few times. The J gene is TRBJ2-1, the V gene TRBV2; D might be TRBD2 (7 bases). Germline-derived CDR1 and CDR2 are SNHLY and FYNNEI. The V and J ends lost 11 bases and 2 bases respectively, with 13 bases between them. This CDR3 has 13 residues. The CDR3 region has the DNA TGTGCCGCCCTAGGGGGGGCCTACAATGAGCAGTTCTTC. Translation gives CAALGGAYNEQFF.